The TCR beta chain described here comes from a study of T cell responses to AZD1222 COVID-19 vaccine. Study-level findings and limits: The study found vaccine-associated CD4 TCRs spanning spike, dominant at 160-218 and 743-854. Most donors were white British and more were female, and clonal diversity was possibly underestimated.

Concerning this clone itself: Its target is unknown.

Profiled with immunoSEQ multiplex PCR; TCRdb holds only in-frame clones, not every one. The sample lists 150,000 to 250,000 clones, just over 90% occurring once. The CDR3 extends over 14 amino acids. V lost 4 bases, J lost 4 bases, and 11 bases lay in between. Germline values: CDR1 KGHSH, CDR2 LQKENI. This chain connects TRBV18 to TRBJ1-5; possibly TRBD1 for D (6 bases). The sequencing here drew on peripheral blood, taken 28 days after the second AZD1222 dose. The source of this sequence is an adult who received the AZD1222 COVID-19 vaccine. CDR3 sequence: CASSLGTINQPQHF. The CDR3 bases are TGTGCCAGCTCACTAGGGACAATTAATCAGCCCCAGCATTTT.